Listed below are T cell receptor beta chains from one sample, sequenced in a study of human T cells and chemical hapten exposure. TCRdb analysed the RACE reads with MiXCR anew, one entry per CDR3 protein. The sample holds about 140,000 distinct CDR3 sequences, 12% seen once. The sample consisted of whole blood, taken in connection with sensitization to the hapten diphenylcyclopropenone (DPC). Receptors were obtained from a woman in her forties or fifties with alopecia areata. Some clones in this sample may be carry-over from other donors' samples. CDR3s include the opening cysteine and the closing phenylalanine or tryptophan. The order of the fields is D gene, V gene, CDR3 protein. D genes are given only for firm matches.

TRBD1	TRBV20-1	CSASNPGQGNQPQHF
.	TRBV7-6	CASSLRRAEGHGGETQYF
.	TRBV12-3/TRBV12-4	CASRTSTDTQYF
TRBD2	TRBV12-3/TRBV12-4	CASSLAGLAGGGETQYF
.	TRBV7-3	CASSATGANTGELFF
.	TRBV12-3/TRBV12-4	CASRLGTAPSETQYF
.	TRBV5-5	CASSLLVEIGELFF
TRBD1	TRBV20-1	CSAAQGATEAFF
.	TRBV27	CASSPTAADQPQHF
.	TRBV7-2	CASSLAVAVSYEQYF
.	TRBV29-1	CSVRVRGKNIQYF
TRBD2	TRBV18	CASSPSGTSGMATQYF
.	TRBV6-5	CASNPGARDTQYF
.	TRBV7-9	CASSRVYEQYF
.	TRBV24-1	CATSDPQATNEKLFF
.	TRBV11-2	CASSLVGTAGELFF
.	TRBV28	CASSLLGGAGELFF
TRBD1	TRBV6-5	CASSYSQGAGFAFF
TRBD2	TRBV5-6	CASSLGLADTYEQYF
.	TRBV12-5	CASGRQPENEKLFF
.	TRBV7-8	CASSLAPSAYNEQFF
.	TRBV28	CASSFYGRTDTQYF
.	TRBV30	CAWSVRGGISGNTIYF
.	TRBV10-3	CAISNTGGAFF
.	TRBV10-3	CAISESTDPTRQFF
.	TRBV20-1	CSARSPGSYQETQYF
.	TRBV3-1	CASSQGSSGQYF
TRBD1	TRBV6-5	CASSPGAGGVYGYTF
.	TRBV5-1	CASSLGRSRLAPGELFF
TRBD1	TRBV4-3	CASSQAKDRASYEQYF
.	TRBV6-2/TRBV6-3	CATCDGVNQPQHF
.	TRBV7-8	CASSLRGGRLNTEAFF
TRBD2	TRBV12-3/TRBV12-4	CASTSGLAGGEQYF
.	TRBV5-1	CASSLAGHNTDTQYF
TRBD1	TRBV20-1	CSATDRANEKLFF
.	TRBV19	CASSLRTVRTDTQYF
.	TRBV5-8	CASSLLPQNTIYF
TRBD2	TRBV27	CASSFSGKETQYF
.	TRBV27	CASSPRESNQPQHF
.	TRBV5-6	CASSSPTNTGELFF
TRBD1	TRBV18	CASSPGRDREAFF
.	TRBV5-6	CASSLAAGPSTDTQYF
TRBD1	TRBV12-3/TRBV12-4	CASRATGTGTYGYTF
.	TRBV7-2	CASSLVPGPYDQYF
.	TRBV27	CASSFAGLSYEQYF
TRBD2	TRBV29-1	CSVVGRFAYEQYF
TRBD1	TRBV7-9	CASRIGTGDTGELFF
TRBD2	TRBV6-1	CASSEAHASSGQSSYNEQFF
.	TRBV30	CALSLRRSGHEQYF
TRBD1	TRBV29-1	CSVILPGTGDTQYF
.	TRBV11-2	CASSSRARSYEQYF